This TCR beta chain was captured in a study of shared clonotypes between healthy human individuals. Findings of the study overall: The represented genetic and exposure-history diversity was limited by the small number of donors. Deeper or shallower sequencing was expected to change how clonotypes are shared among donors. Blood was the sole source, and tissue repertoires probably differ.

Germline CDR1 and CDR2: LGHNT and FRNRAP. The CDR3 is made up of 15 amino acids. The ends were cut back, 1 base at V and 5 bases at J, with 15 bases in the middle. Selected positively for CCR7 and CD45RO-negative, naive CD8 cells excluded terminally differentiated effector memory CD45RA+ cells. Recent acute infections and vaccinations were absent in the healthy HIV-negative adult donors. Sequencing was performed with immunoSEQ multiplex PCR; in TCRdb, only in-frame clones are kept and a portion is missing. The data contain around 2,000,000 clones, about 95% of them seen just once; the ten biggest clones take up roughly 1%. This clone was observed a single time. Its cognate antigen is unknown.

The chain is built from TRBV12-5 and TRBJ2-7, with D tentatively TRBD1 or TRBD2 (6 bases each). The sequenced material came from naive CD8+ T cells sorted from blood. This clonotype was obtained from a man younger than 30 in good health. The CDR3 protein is CASGLEGGVLHEQYF. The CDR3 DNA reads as TGTGCTAGTGGTTTGGAGGGGGGTGTCCTCCACGAGCAGTACTTC.